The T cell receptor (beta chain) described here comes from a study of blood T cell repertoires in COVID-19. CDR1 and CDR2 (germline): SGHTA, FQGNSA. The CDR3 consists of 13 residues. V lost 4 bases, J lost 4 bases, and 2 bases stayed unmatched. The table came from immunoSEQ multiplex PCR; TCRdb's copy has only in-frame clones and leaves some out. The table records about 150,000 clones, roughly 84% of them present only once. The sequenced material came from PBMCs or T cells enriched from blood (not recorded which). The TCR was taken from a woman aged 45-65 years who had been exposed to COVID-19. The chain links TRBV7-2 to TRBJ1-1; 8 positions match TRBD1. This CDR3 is CASSSRGRTEAFF. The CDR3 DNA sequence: TGTGCCAGCAGCTCCAGGGGGCGCACTGAAGCTTTCTTT.